These T cell receptor beta chains were read from a single sample in a study of shared clonotypes between healthy human individuals. The method was immunoSEQ multiplex PCR; TCRdb's version includes in-frame clones alone and lacks a portion of them. The table records 550,000 to 700,000 clones, 73% of them present only once. Sequenced input: memory CD4+ T cells sorted from blood. Receptors were obtained from a woman younger than 45 in good health. The conserved cysteine and the conserved F or W are not part of the CDR3 here. Expanded clones are given a class, and other clones once, few, many or no size at all.

J,V,size,CDR3
TRBJ2-7,TRBV6-6,NA,ASTPRGAPDYEQY
TRBJ1-2,TRBV19,few,ASSAPTQNYGYT
TRBJ2-1,TRBV29-1,NA,SVKVLWDYNEQF
TRBJ1-5,TRBV18,NA,ASSPPGGGQPQH
TRBJ1-2,TRBV4-1,NA,ASRKTGGYGYT
TRBJ1-2,TRBV5-6,NA,ASSLEGGYGYT
TRBJ2-7,TRBV15,NA,ATSRARLAGEHEQY
TRBJ1-1,TRBV5-4,NA,ASSGAGFNSEAF
TRBJ2-5,TRBV1,NA,TSSPGRTSGDQETQY
TRBJ2-1,TRBV18,NA,ASSPRSEREGGEQF
TRBJ2-1,TRBV5-1,many,ASSLDSGGYNEQF